What follows are 10 T cell receptor beta chains derived from one specimen sequenced in a study of a mutant IDH1 vaccine in newly diagnosed glioma. Time point meaning: week 23, last vaccination. Vaccinated patients received 300 ug of mutant IDH1 20-mer peptide per dose, with topical imiquimod. These receptors have no identified antigens. The protocol was immunoSEQ multiplex PCR, while the TCRdb copy is restricted to in-frame clones and leaves out a portion. Of around 56,000 clones detected, approximately 78% appear once; the ten largest clones hold approximately 8.1%. Here the sequenced sample was PBMCs, taken from a glioma patient whose treatment included an IDH1 peptide vaccine. The source is a woman between 40 and 50 years old with glioma. Some clones in this sample may be carry-over from other donors' samples.

The chain joins TRBV18 to TRBJ1-4; tentatively, D is TRBD1 (6 bases). CDR3 size: 15 residues. Germline V lookup: CDR1 KGHSH, CDR2 LQKENI. Trimming took 4 bases from V and 7 from J, leaving 16 bases between them. The DNA of the CDR3 is TGTGCCAGCTCACAAAACAGGGTCCCGAGTGAAAAACTGTTTTTT. This gives the protein CASSQNRVPSEKLFF.

The V gene is TRBV2, the J gene TRBJ2-7, with D perhaps TRBD1 (5 bases). The CDR3 covers 14 residues. Trimming pared 7 bases from V and 5 bases from J, leaving 18 bases between. Germline loops: CDR1 SNHLY, CDR2 FYNNEI. CDR3 sequence (DNA): TGTGCCAGCAAACCAGGGAAGGCTGGCGACGAGCAGTACTTC. Translated, it gives CASKPGKAGDEQYF.

This sequence joins TRBV7-2 and TRBJ2-5; possibly TRBD2 for D (5 bases). Germline V gives CDR1 SGHTA, CDR2 FQGNSA. CDR3 size: 12 residues. Trimming stripped 1 base from V and 8 bases from J, with 8 bases between. The CDR3 region is CASSLVRETQYF. In DNA form, the CDR3 reads TGTGCCAGCAGCTTAGTTCGGGAAACCCAGTACTTC.

In this sample, this clone turned up once. This chain connects TRBV6-1 to TRBJ1-2; 9 positions agree with TRBD1. The J segment lost 8 bases and the V segment lost 6 bases, leaving 4 bases of the junction unmatched. Germline loops: CDR1 MNHNS, CDR2 SASEGT. The CDR3 sequence is 12 residues long. CDR3 loop: CASRITGGGYTF. CDR3 nucleotide sequence: TGTGCCAGCAGGATAACAGGGGGCGGCTACACCTTC.

A few counts support this clone. This chain uses TRBV6-5 with TRBJ1-1; no clear D. The CDR3 contains 13 residues. Trimming shortened V by 0 bases and J by 8 bases, and 10 bases separated the two germline ends. Germline CDR1 is MNHEY and CDR2 is SVGAGI. The CDR3 sequence: CASSYSGGSEAFF. The CDR3 DNA reads TGTGCCAGCAGTTACTCAGGAGGTTCGGAAGCTTTCTTT.

This clone came up once. The chain links TRBV30 to TRBJ1-6; D perhaps matches TRBD1 (6 bases). V was cut by 3 bases and J by 0 bases, with 15 bases left in between. This CDR3 contains 17 residues. CDR1 is GTSNPN, CDR2 SVGIG, per germline (reference sequence). CDR3 loop: CAWRSRGQSSYNSPLHF. In DNA form, the CDR3 reads TGTGCCTGGAGGTCCCGGGGACAAAGCTCCTATAATTCACCCCTCCACTTT.

This clone was detected a few times. The chain combines TRBV18 with TRBJ1-1; D is unclear. V was trimmed by 1 base and J by 6 bases, leaving 15 bases between them. The CDR3 length is 15 residues. The germline V gene encodes CDR1 KGHSH and CDR2 LQKENI. As DNA, the CDR3 is TGTGCCAGCTCACCACTCTCAGGACGCGGAGCTGAAGCTTTCTTT. Amino acids: CASSPLSGRGAEAFF.

The gene calls are TRBV11-3 and TRBJ2-1; D may be TRBD2 (7 bases). The CDR3 consists of 16 residues. Trimming took 2 bases from V and 6 from J, leaving 17 bases between them. Germline V lookup: CDR1 SGHNT, CDR2 YENEEA. As DNA, the CDR3 is TGTGCCAGCAGCTTATGGGGAGGGGGTGTGGGCAATGAGCAGTTCTTC. It is translated as CASSLWGGGVGNEQFF.

This chain joins TRBV5-4 and TRBJ1-5; a possible D gene is TRBD1 (6 bases). Germline V lookup: CDR1 SGHNT, CDR2 YYREEE (reference sequence). This CDR3 comprises 14 residues. V lost 4 bases, J lost 10 bases, and 18 bases lay in between. The CDR3 sequence: CASSTGGGRSPQHF. CDR3 in DNA: TGTGCCAGCAGCACCGGGGGGGGCCGCAGTCCCCAGCATTTT. Full variable domain (missing parts from reference TRBV5-4 and TRBJ1-5): ETGVTQSPTHLIKTRGQQVTLRCSSQSGHNTVSWYQQALGQGPQFIFQYYREEENGRGNFPPRFSGLQFPNYSSELNVNALELDDSALYLCASSTGGGRSPQHFGDGTRLSIL.

The rearrangement joins TRBV2 to TRBJ1-1; the D gene is possibly TRBD1 (5 bases). Germline assignment: CDR1 SNHLY and CDR2 FYNNEI. V was clipped by 6 bases and J by 5 bases, with 13 bases between them. The CDR3 has 13 amino acids. Here the CDR3 reads CASSGGRGTEAFF. Written as DNA, the CDR3 is TGTGCCAGCAGCGGGGGTAGGGGTACTGAAGCTTTCTTT.